Presented here are 14 T cell receptor beta chains from one specimen sequenced in a study of cytomegalovirus exposure and HLA in healthy donors. Amplification used 60 Vbeta primers and 13 Jbeta primers. Generated by immunoSEQ multiplex PCR, the TCRdb table keeps only in-frame clones and is missing some. This table has roughly 240,000 clones, roughly 85% appearing once. The sample was PBMCs. All receptors come from a girl aged 2-10 years in good health and CMV-seronegative.

The chain joins TRBV25-1 to TRBJ2-3; 8 nucleotides align to TRBD1. Germline values: CDR1 MGHDK, CDR2 SYGVNS. This CDR3 has 15 amino acids. V gave up 2 bases and J gave up 1 base; unmatched junction bases: 2. The CDR3 DNA follows: TGTGCCAGCAGTGAAACGGACAGGGGCACAGATACGCAGTATTTT. The encoded protein is CASSETDRGTDTQYF.

The chain carries TRBV30 and TRBJ2-5, with TRBD2 identical over 10 bases. The length of the CDR3 is 13 residues. J gave up 1 base and V 7 bases, and 3 bases lay outside the gene matches. The V gene's germline CDR1 is GTSNPN and CDR2 SVGIG (reference sequence). The CDR3 region is CAYSGGLQETQYF. The CDR3 nucleotides are TGTGCCTATAGCGGGGGGCTCCAAGAGACCCAGTACTTC.

The V and J genes are TRBV5-4 and TRBJ2-6; 7 nucleotides match TRBD2. CDR3 length: 15 amino acids. The ends lost 7 bases at V and 4 bases at J; junction bases unmatched: 8. Germline CDR1 reads SGHNT; CDR2 reads YYREEE (reference sequence). For the CDR3, the DNA is TGTGCCAGCGCTTGGGGGGGGTCAGGGGCCAACGTCCTGACTTTC. Its protein is CASAWGGSGANVLTF.

The J gene is TRBJ1-2, the V gene TRBV15; possibly TRBD1 for D (6 bases). The CDR3 extends over 15 amino acids. The V gene's germline CDR1 is LNHNV and CDR2 YYDKDF (reference sequence). The ends were cut back, 3 bases at V and 6 bases at J, with 17 bases in the middle. CDR3 amino acids: CATSRKHRVKDGYTF. CDR3 bases: TGTGCCACCAGCAGGAAACACAGGGTAAAGGATGGCTACACCTTC.

V gene TRBV5-6 combines with J gene TRBJ2-2; TRBD1 agrees at 7 bases. Germline V gene data show CDR1 as SGHDT and CDR2 as YYEEEE. The J segment lost 5 bases and the V segment lost 2 bases, leaving 6 bases of the junction unmatched. CDR3 size: 15 residues. The CDR3 loop is CASSFVDRNTGELFF. CDR3 DNA sequence: TGTGCCAGCAGCTTTGTGGACAGGAATACCGGGGAGCTGTTTTTT.

The chain is built from TRBV5-1 and TRBJ2-2; TRBD2 matches at 9 bases. J gave up 1 base and V 3 bases, and 7 bases lay outside the gene matches. CDR3 length: 17 amino acids. Germline V CDR1 and CDR2: SGHRS, YFSETQ. The CDR3 DNA reads TGCGCCAGCAGCTGGGGGGGGACTAGCATGAACACCGGGGAGCTGTTTTTT. It specifies CASSWGGTSMNTGELFF. Complete variable domain (other parts from reference TRBV5-1 and TRBJ2-2): KAGVTQTPRYLIKTRGQQVTLSCSPISGHRSVSWYQQTPGQGLQFLFEYFSETQRNKGNFPGRFSGRQFSNSRSEMNVSTLELGDSALYLCASSWGGTSMNTGELFFGEGSRLTVL.

The chain couples TRBV9 to TRBJ1-2; 9 bases are a match to TRBD1. The length of the CDR3 is 14 residues. J lost 6 bases, V lost 3 bases, and 6 bases had no gene match. CDR1 and CDR2 from the germline V gene are SGDLS and YYNGEE. CDR3 residues: CASSAVTGGDGYTF. CDR3 sequence (DNA): TGTGCCAGCAGCGCGGTAACAGGGGGCGATGGCTACACCTTC.

The V call is TRBV2, the J call TRBJ1-2, with D maybe TRBD1 (5 bases). Per the germline V gene, CDR1 is SNHLY and CDR2 is FYNNEI. V shed 7 bases and J shed 4 bases, with 19 bases lying between them. This CDR3 region has 15 residues. The CDR3 DNA reads as TGTGCCAGCAAGGTGACAGTACTTAGGGGCTATGGCTACACCTTC. Protein: CASKVTVLRGYGYTF.

V usage is TRBV5-6 and J usage is TRBJ1-4, with D unresolved. The CDR3 sequence is 14 residues long. V dropped 0 bases and J dropped 6 bases, with 9 bases sitting between them. Germline CDR1 and CDR2: SGHDT and YYEEEE. The CDR3 is CASSLGGGYEKLFF. The CDR3 DNA follows: TGTGCCAGCAGCTTGGGCGGAGGGTATGAAAAACTGTTTTTT.

The chain recombines TRBV5-8 with TRBJ1-2; no firm D call. The CDR3 covers 14 residues. Germline V gene data show CDR1 as SGHTS and CDR2 as YDEGEE. Trimming removed 0 bases at V and 7 bases at J, with 13 bases between. The CDR3 DNA sequence: TGTGCCAGCAGCTTGGACAGATTCTATGGTGGCTACACCTTC. Its protein product is CASSLDRFYGGYTF.

V is TRBV7-2 and J is TRBJ2-7; 7 positions agree with TRBD2. From germline, CDR1 is SGHTA and CDR2 FQGNSA. The CDR3 has 15 residues. V was pared by 3 bases and J by 0 bases, with 5 bases of the junction left unmatched. The CDR3 sequence: CASSFAGESSYEQYF. CDR3 coding DNA: TGTGCCAGCAGCTTTGCGGGAGAGAGCTCCTACGAGCAGTACTTC. The full variable domain, its missing parts supplied by reference TRBV7-2 and TRBJ2-7, is GAGVSQSPSNKVTEKGKDVELRCDPISGHTALYWYRQSLGQGLEFLIYFQGNSAPDKSGLPSDRFSAERTGGSVSTLTIQRTQQEDSAVYLCASSFAGESSYEQYFGPGTRLTVT.

The CDR3, as DNA: TGTGCCAGCATGAAGGAGGCCGCCGCTAACTATGGCTACACCTTC. The encoded protein is CASMKEAAANYGYTF. The chain couples TRBV2 to TRBJ1-2; D gene ambiguous. Germline V CDR1 and CDR2: SNHLY, FYNNEI. Trimming removed 7 bases at V and 0 bases at J, with 15 bases between. The CDR3 has 15 amino acids. Complete variable domain (other parts from reference TRBV2 and TRBJ1-2): EPEVTQTPSHQVTQMGQEVILRCVPISNHLYFYWYRQILGQKVEFLVSFYNNEISEKSEIFDDQFSVERPDGSNFTLKIRSTKLEDSAMYFCASMKEAAANYGYTFGSGTRLTVV.

The V and J genes are TRBV5-1 and TRBJ2-5, with unresolved D. In germline, CDR1 is SGHRS, CDR2 YFSETQ. This CDR3 region has 14 residues. Trimming took off 1 base at V and 2 bases at J, with 9 bases between the two ends. CDR3 protein: CASSLYGLQETQYF. The CDR3 DNA sequence: TGCGCCAGCAGCTTGTACGGTCTACAAGAGACCCAGTACTTC.

The chain links TRBV30 to TRBJ2-7; 12 bases align to TRBD2. V shed 4 bases and J 5 bases; nucleotides not matched to a gene: 3. The germline V gene has CDR1 GTSNPN and CDR2 SVGIG (reference sequence). The CDR3 extends over 13 amino acids. The DNA for the CDR3 is TGTGCCTGGACTTGGACTAGCGGGAACGAGCAGTACTTC. Translating it yields CAWTWTSGNEQYF.